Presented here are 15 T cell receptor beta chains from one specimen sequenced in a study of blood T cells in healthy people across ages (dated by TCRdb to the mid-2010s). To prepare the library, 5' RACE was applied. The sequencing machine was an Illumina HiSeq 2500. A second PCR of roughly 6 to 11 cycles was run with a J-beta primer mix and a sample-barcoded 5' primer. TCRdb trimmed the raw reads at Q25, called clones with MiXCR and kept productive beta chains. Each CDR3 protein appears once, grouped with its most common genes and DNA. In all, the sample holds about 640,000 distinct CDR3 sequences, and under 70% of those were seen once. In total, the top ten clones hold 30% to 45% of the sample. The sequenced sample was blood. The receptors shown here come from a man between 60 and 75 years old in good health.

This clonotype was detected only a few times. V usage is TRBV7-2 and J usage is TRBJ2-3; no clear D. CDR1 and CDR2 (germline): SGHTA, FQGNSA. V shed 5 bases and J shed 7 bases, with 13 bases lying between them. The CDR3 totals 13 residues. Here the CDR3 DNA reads TGTGCCAGCAGCCCCTTCCAGAGAAATACGCAGTATTTT. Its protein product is CASSPFQRNTQYF.

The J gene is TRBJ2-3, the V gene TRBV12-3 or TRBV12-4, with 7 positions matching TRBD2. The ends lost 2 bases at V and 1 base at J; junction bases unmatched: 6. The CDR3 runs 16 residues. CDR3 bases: TGTGCCAGCAGTTTAACCCAAGGACTAGGCACAGATACGCAGTATTTT. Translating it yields CASSLTQGLGTDTQYF.

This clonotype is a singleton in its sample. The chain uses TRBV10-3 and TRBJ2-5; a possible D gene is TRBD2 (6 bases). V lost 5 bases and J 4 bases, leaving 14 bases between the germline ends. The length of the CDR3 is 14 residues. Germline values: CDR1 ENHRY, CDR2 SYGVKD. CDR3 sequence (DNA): TGTGCCATCAGTTTAGGAGGGGATGGAGAGACCCAGTACTTC. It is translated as CAISLGGDGETQYF.

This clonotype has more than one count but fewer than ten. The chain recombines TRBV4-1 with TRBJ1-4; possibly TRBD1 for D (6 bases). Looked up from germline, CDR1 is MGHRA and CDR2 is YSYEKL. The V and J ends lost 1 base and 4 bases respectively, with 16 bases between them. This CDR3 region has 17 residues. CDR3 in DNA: TGCGCCAGCAGCCAAGTCCAGGGTGGGGGCTTTAATGAAAAACTGTTTTTT. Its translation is CASSQVQGGGFNEKLFF.

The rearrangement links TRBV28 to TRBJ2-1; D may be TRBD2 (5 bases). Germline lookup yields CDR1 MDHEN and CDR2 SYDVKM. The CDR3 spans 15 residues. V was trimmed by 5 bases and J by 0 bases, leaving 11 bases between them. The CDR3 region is CASSDYSDSYNEQFF. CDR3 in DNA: TGTGCCAGCAGTGACTACAGCGACTCCTACAATGAGCAGTTCTTC.

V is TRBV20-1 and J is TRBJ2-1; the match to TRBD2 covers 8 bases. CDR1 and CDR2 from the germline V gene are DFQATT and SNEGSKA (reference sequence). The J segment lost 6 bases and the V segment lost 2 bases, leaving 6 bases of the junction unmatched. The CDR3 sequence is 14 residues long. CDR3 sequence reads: CSARRVAGTNEQFF. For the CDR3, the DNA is TGCAGTGCTAGACGGGTAGCGGGGACCAATGAGCAGTTCTTC.

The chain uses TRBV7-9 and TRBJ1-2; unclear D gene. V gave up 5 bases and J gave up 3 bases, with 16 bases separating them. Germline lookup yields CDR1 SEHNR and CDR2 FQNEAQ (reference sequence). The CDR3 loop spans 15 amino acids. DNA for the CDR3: TGTGCCAGCAGCCCCGGAGGTTTAAAGGACTATGGCTACACCTTC. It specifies CASSPGGLKDYGYTF. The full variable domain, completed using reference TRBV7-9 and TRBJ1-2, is DTGVSQNPRHKITKRGQNVTFRCDPISEHNRLYWYRQTLGQGPEFLTYFQNEAQLEKSRLLSDRFSAERPKGSFSTLEIQRTEQGDSAMYLCASSPGGLKDYGYTFGSGTRLTVV.

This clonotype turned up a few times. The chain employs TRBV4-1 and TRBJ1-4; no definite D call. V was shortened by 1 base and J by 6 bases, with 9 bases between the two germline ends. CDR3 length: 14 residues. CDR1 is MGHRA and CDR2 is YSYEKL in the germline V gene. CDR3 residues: CASSQGTYYEKLFF. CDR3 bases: TGCGCCAGCAGCCAAGGGACGTATTATGAAAAACTGTTTTTT.

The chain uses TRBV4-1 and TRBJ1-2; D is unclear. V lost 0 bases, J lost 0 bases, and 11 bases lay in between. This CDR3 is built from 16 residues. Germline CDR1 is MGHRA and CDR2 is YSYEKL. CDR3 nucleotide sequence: TGCGCCAGCAGCCAAGAGGTAGTCTACACTAACTATGGCTACACCTTC. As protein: CASSQEVVYTNYGYTF.

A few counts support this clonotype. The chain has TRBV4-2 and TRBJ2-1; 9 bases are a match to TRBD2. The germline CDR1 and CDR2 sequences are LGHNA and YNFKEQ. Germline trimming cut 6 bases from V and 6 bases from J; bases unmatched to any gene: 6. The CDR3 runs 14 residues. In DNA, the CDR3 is TGTGCCAGCAGTCAGCCTAGCGGGACCAATGAGCAGTTCTTC. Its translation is CASSQPSGTNEQFF.

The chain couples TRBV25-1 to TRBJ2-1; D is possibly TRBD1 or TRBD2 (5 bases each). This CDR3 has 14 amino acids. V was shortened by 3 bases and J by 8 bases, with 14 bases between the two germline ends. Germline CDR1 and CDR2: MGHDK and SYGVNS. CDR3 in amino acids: CASSEYSRGDEQFF. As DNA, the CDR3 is TGTGCCAGCAGTGAGTACAGTCGGGGCGATGAGCAGTTCTTC.

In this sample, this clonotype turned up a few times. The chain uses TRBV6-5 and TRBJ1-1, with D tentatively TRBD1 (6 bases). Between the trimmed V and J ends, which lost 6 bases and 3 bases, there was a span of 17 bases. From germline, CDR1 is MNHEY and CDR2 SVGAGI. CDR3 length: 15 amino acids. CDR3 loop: CASRTRGLGDTEAFF. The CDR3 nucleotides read TGTGCCAGCAGAACGCGGGGGCTCGGCGACACTGAAGCTTTCTTT.

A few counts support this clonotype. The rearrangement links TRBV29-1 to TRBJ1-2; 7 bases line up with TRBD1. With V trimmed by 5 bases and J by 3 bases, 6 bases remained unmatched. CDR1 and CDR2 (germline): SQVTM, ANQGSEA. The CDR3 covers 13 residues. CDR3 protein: CSVQTGRDYGYTF. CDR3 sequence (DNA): TGCAGCGTTCAGACAGGGCGGGACTATGGCTACACCTTC.

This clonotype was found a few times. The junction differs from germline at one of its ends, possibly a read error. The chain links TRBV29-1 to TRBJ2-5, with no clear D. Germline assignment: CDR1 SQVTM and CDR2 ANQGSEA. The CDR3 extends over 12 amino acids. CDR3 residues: CSVQDSKETQYF. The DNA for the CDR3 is TGCAGCGTTCAAGACTCGAAAGAGACCCAGTACTTC.

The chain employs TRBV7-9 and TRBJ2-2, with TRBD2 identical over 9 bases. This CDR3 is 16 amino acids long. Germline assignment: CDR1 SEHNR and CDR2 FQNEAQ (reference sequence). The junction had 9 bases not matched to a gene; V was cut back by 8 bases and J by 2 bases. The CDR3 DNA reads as TGTGCCAGCCCACGGCAAGCGGGGGGAAACACCGGGGAGCTGTTTTTT. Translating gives CASPRQAGGNTGELFF. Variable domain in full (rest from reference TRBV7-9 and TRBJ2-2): DTGVSQNPRHKITKRGQNVTFRCDPISEHNRLYWYRQTLGQGPEFLTYFQNEAQLEKSRLLSDRFSAERPKGSFSTLEIQRTEQGDSAMYLCASPRQAGGNTGELFFGEGSRLTVL.